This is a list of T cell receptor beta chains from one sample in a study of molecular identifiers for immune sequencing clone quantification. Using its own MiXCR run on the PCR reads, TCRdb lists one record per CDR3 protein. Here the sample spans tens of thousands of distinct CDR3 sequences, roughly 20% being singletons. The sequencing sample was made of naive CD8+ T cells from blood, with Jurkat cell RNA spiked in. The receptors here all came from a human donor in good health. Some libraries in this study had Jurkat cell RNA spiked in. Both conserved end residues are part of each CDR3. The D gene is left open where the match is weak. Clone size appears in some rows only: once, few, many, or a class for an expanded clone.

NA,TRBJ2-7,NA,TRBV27,CASSLGAGTSYEQYF,TGTGCCAGCAGTCTCGGGGCGGGGACTTCCTACGAGCAGTACTTC
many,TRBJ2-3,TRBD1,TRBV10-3,CAIGATGGLDTQYF,TGTGCCATCGGAGCGACAGGGGGCTTAGATACGCAGTATTTT
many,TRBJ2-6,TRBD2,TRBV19,CASSIPSGNGANVLTF,TGTGCCAGTAGTATACCTAGCGGGAACGGGGCCAACGTCCTGACTTTC
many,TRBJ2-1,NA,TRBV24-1,CATSDSGAPATHEQFF,TGTGCCACCAGTGATTCAGGGGCACCTGCTACCCATGAGCAGTTCTTC
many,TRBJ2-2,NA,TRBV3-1,CASSQAPGLNTGELFF,TGTGCCAGCAGCCAAGCCCCGGGACTCAACACCGGGGAGCTGTTTTTT
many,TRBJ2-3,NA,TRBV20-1,CSSRRRTQNTDTQYF,TGCAGTTCTCGCCGCCGGACTCAGAACACAGATACGCAGTATTTT
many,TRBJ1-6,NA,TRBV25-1,CASRHRSSYNSPLHF,TGTGCCAGCAGACACAGAAGCTCCTATAATTCACCCCTCCACTTT
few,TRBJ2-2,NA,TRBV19,CASNPGPTGELFF,TGTGCCAGTAACCCGGGGCCCACCGGGGAGCTGTTTTTT
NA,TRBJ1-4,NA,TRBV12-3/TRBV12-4,CASSASWGANGKLFF,TGTGCCAGCAGTGCAAGCTGGGGGGCTAATGGAAAACTGTTTTTT
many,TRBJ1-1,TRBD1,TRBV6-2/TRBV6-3,CASSSDRDRGNTEAFF,TGTGCCAGCAGTTCCGACCGGGACAGGGGGAACACTGAAGCTTTCTTT
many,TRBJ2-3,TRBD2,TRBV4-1,CASSQDPSGSTSDTQYF,TGCGCCAGCAGCCAAGACCCAAGCGGGAGCACGTCAGATACGCAGTATTTT
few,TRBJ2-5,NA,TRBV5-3,CASSSRGDLETQYF,TGTGCCAGCAGCTCCCGTGGAGATTTAGAGACCCAGTACTTC
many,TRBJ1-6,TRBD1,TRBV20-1,CSARRDRSSYNSPLHF,TGCAGTGCCCGGCGGGACAGGAGCTCCTATAATTCACCCCTCCACTTT
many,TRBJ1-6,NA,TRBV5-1,CASSLGDLTNSPLHF,TGCGCCAGCAGCCTGGGCGATCTGACTAATTCACCCCTCCACTTT
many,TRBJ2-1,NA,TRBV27,CASSSKDSPDEQFF,TGTGCCAGCAGTTCCAAGGACAGCCCCGATGAGCAGTTCTTC
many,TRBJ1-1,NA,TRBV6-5,CASSYEGGPNTEAFF,TGTGCCAGCAGTTACGAAGGGGGACCGAACACTGAAGCTTTCTTT
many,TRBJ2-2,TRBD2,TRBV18,CASSPLGWTSPNTGELFF,TGTGCCAGCTCACCACTCGGTTGGACTAGCCCGAACACCGGGGAGCTGTTTTTT
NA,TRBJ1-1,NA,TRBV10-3,CAISDFQEMNTEAFF,TGTGCCATCAGTGATTTCCAGGAGATGAACACTGAAGCTTTCTTT
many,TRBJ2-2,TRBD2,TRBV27,CASGKLSGARTGELFF,TGTGCCAGCGGAAAACTTAGCGGGGCCCGCACCGGGGAGCTGTTTTTT
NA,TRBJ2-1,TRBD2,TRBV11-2,CASSHSSGLNERFF,TGTGCCAGCAGCCATTCTAGCGGCCTTAATGAGCGGTTCTTC
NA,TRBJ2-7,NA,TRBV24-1,CATSGTGVGYEQCF,TGTGCCACCAGTGGAACGGGGGTAGGTTACGAGCAGTGCTTC
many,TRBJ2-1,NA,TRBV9,CASSVAVGEQFF,TGTGCCAGCAGCGTAGCCGTTGGTGAGCAGTTCTTC
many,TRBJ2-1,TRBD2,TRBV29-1,CSVEERLAGVNEQFF,TGCAGCGTTGAAGAACGACTAGCGGGAGTCAATGAGCAGTTCTTC
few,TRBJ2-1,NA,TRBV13,CASSLESSGQFF,TGTGCCAGCAGCTTAGAATCGTCCGGGCAGTTCTTC
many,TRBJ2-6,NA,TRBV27,CASSLLGPGQSSGANVLTF,TGTGCCAGCAGTTTATTAGGCCCAGGACAGAGCTCTGGGGCCAACGTCCTGACTTTC
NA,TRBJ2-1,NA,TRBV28,CASSLYEGGSDEQFF,TGTGCCAGCAGTTTATACGAAGGAGGTAGCGATGAGCAGTTCTTC
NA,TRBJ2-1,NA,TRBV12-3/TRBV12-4,CASSGQGSYNEQFF,TGTGCCAGCAGTGGTCAGGGCTCCTACAATGAGCAGTTCTTC
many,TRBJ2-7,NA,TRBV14,CASSSTAGRSDREQYF,TGTGCCAGCAGCAGCACCGCAGGGCGGTCGGACCGCGAGCAGTACTTC
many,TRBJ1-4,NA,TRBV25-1,CASAVTDRFSNEKLFF,TGTGCCAGCGCCGTGACGGACAGATTCTCTAATGAAAAACTGTTTTTT
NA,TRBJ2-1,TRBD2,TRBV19,CASSLGGRAYNEQFF,TGTGCCAGTAGTTTGGGCGGGAGGGCGTACAATGAGCAGTTCTTC
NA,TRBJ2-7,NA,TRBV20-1,CSARHRDRVIYEQYF,TGCAGTGCTAGACATCGGGACCGAGTTATCTACGAGCAGTACTTC
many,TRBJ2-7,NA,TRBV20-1,CSARSTGLIDEQYF,TGCAGTGCTAGATCTACAGGGCTGATCGACGAGCAGTACTTC
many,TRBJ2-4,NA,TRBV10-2,CASRGVLQNIQYF,TGCGCCAGCAGAGGGGTGCTTCAAAACATTCAGTACTTC
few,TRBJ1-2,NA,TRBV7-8,CASSLVAEGNYGYTF,TGTGCCAGCAGCTTAGTAGCCGAGGGTAACTATGGCTACACCTTC
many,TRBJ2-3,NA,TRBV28,CASSWDKDTQYF,TGTGCCAGCAGTTGGGACAAAGATACGCAGTATTTT
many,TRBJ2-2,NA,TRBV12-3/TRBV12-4,CASSPHYDLPVDNHRTGELFF,TGTGCCAGCAGTCCACACTACGATCTCCCCGTTGATAATCATAGGACCGGGGAGCTGTTTTTT
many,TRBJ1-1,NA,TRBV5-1,CASSLNRGGDTEAFF,TGCGCCAGCAGCTTGAATAGGGGGGGAGACACTGAAGCTTTCTTT